The 29 T cell receptor beta chains presented below share a single source sample, sequenced in a study of T cell responses to AZD1222 COVID-19 vaccine. Generated by immunoSEQ multiplex PCR, the TCRdb table keeps only in-frame clones and is missing some. The sample lists about 140,000 clones, 88% seen once, with approximately 2.8% in the top ten. Sample: peripheral blood, taken 28 days after the second AZD1222 dose. All receptors come from an adult who received the AZD1222 COVID-19 vaccine.

The CDR3, as DNA: TGTGCCAGCAGCCCCGGCAGGGGGATATACGAGCAGTACTTC. Translation: CASSPGRGIYEQYF. The V call is TRBV5-6, the J call TRBJ2-7; TRBD1 matches at 7 bases. Germline V lookup: CDR1 SGHDT, CDR2 YYEEEE. With 4 bases clipped from V and 4 bases from J, the junction kept 8 bases outside the gene matches. CDR3 size: 14 residues.

The rearrangement uses TRBV28 and TRBJ1-2; perhaps TRBD1 as D (6 bases). The V and J ends lost 6 bases and 3 bases respectively, with 14 bases between them. CDR3 length: 14 amino acids. Germline assignment: CDR1 MDHEN and CDR2 SYDVKM. The chain's CDR3 is CASRLQGVDYGYTF. CDR3 nucleotide sequence: TGTGCCAGCAGGCTACAGGGAGTCGACTATGGCTACACCTTC.

This sequence joins TRBV3-1 (or the pseudogene TRBV3-2) and TRBJ2-3, with 11 bases aligning to TRBD2. The CDR3 is 16 amino acids. Germline CDR1 LGHDT, CDR2 YNNKEL (reference sequence). V shed 4 bases and J 5 bases; nucleotides not matched to a gene: 8. The chain's CDR3 is CASSPASGGQEDTQYF. CDR3 in DNA: TGTGCCAGCAGCCCGGCTAGCGGGGGGCAGGAAGATACGCAGTATTTT.

The V call is TRBV7-2, the J call TRBJ1-3, with a possible D match to TRBD1 (6 bases). Germline lookup yields CDR1 SGHTA and CDR2 FQGNSA. Deletions cut 4 bases from V and 3 bases from J, with 13 bases between. The CDR3 length is 15 residues. The CDR3 region has the DNA TGTGCCAGCAGCTCCCAGGGGCTAAGTGGAAACACCATATATTTT. Its protein is CASSSQGLSGNTIYF.

The chain couples TRBV5-1 to TRBJ2-7; D might be TRBD2 (6 bases). With 4 bases removed from V and 0 bases from J, the gap between germline ends came to 14 bases. The CDR3 runs 15 residues. CDR1 is SGHRS, CDR2 YFSETQ, per germline. The CDR3 region has the DNA TGCGCCAGCAGCAGGGACCGGGACTCCTCCTACGAGCAGTACTTC. It codes for CASSRDRDSSYEQYF. The full variable domain, with the rest looked up from reference TRBV5-1 and TRBJ2-7, is KAGVTQTPRYLIKTRGQQVTLSCSPISGHRSVSWYQQTPGQGLQFLFEYFSETQRNKGNFPGRFSGRQFSNSRSEMNVSTLELGDSALYLCASSRDRDSSYEQYFGPGTRLTVT.

The chain employs TRBV7-9 and TRBJ2-1; D remains ambiguous. V lost 5 bases, J lost 5 bases, and 4 bases lay in between. This CDR3 is built from 11 residues. Germline V gives CDR1 SEHNR, CDR2 FQNEAQ (reference sequence). CDR3 DNA sequence: TGTGCCAGCAGCACACACAATGAGCAGTTCTTC. It is translated as CASSTHNEQFF.

The chain couples TRBV6-4 to TRBJ1-4; D not resolved. Germline CDR1 reads MRHNA; CDR2 reads SNTAGT. This CDR3 is built from 15 residues. V lost 6 bases, J lost 0 bases, and 11 bases lay in between. The CDR3 loop reads CASSLEHTTNEKLFF. DNA for the CDR3: TGTGCCAGCAGCTTGGAACATACAACTAATGAAAAACTGTTTTTT.

The rearrangement joins TRBV27 to TRBJ2-1; 11 nucleotides agree with TRBD2. V lost 6 bases and J lost 3; bases outside the gene matches: 4. This CDR3 is 15 amino acids long. Germline CDR1 and CDR2: MNHEY and SMNVEV (reference sequence). CDR3 bases: TGTGCCAGCAGCAGGACTAGCGGGTTCTACAATGAGCAGTTCTTC. Its protein is CASSRTSGFYNEQFF.

This chain links TRBV7-2 with TRBJ2-2; D is perhaps TRBD1 (6 bases). Trimming cost V 1 base and J 5 bases, with 14 bases left between them. The CDR3 length is 16 residues. Germline V gene lookup returns CDR1 SGHTA and CDR2 FQGNSA. The CDR3 coding sequence is TGTGCCAGCAGCTTAGAAACCAGGGGAATTACCGGGGAGCTGTTTTTT. Amino acids: CASSLETRGITGELFF.

This clone came up once. The genes are TRBV7-9 and TRBJ1-6; D not certain. CDR3 length: 17 amino acids. V gave up 0 bases and J gave up 7 bases, with 16 bases separating them. The germline gives CDR1 SEHNR, CDR2 FQNEAQ (reference sequence). The CDR3 region is CASSLASSGVQNSPLHF. Written as DNA, the CDR3 is TGTGCCAGCAGCTTAGCCTCCTCCGGGGTCCAGAATTCACCCCTCCACTTT.

The V gene is TRBV7-8, the J gene TRBJ1-1; D gene uncertain. Germline V gene data show CDR1 as SGHVS and CDR2 as FQNEAQ. CDR3 length equals 14 residues. Between the trimmed V and J ends, which lost 5 bases and 1 base, there was a span of 11 bases. CDR3 sequence reads: CASSAGSTNTEAFF. As DNA, the CDR3 is TGTGCCAGCAGCGCCGGGTCGACGAACACTGAAGCTTTCTTT.

The CDR3 region is CASSQGWDQPQHF. The CDR3 bases are TGTGCCAGCAGCCAAGGATGGGATCAGCCCCAGCATTTT. The V gene is TRBV14, the J gene TRBJ1-5; D ambiguous. The length of the CDR3 is 13 residues. The V and J ends lost 1 base and 5 bases respectively, with 6 bases between them. Germline assignment: CDR1 SGHDN and CDR2 FVKESK.

CDR3: CASSLGGTGSEAFF. CDR3 nucleotides: TGTGCCAGCAGCTTAGGTGGGACAGGGTCTGAAGCTTTCTTT. The gene calls are TRBV7-3 and TRBJ1-1; 9 bases agree with TRBD1. V gave up 2 bases and J gave up 6 bases; unmatched junction bases: 4. Looked up from germline, CDR1 is SGHTA and CDR2 is FQGTGA. CDR3 length: 14 amino acids.

This clone appeared a few times. The chain carries TRBV5-4 and TRBJ2-2; 8 bases match TRBD1. This CDR3 has 18 residues. Germline-derived CDR1 and CDR2 are SGHNT and YYREEE (reference sequence). Trimming cost V 4 bases and J 3 bases; bases outside gene matches: 14. CDR3 sequence reads: CASSDLPGGRFYTGELFF. CDR3 in DNA: TGTGCCAGCAGCGACCTTCCAGGGGGCAGATTCTACACCGGGGAGCTGTTTTTT.

V usage is TRBV29-1 and J usage is TRBJ2-3; 9 bases match TRBD2. Germline values: CDR1 SQVTM, CDR2 ANQGSEA. CDR3 size: 14 residues. The trim removed 4 bases at V and 4 bases at J, leaving 6 bases unmatched. CDR3: CSVGVAGAADTQYF. In DNA, the CDR3 is TGCAGCGTTGGCGTAGCGGGGGCGGCAGATACGCAGTATTTT.

V gene TRBV3-1 (or the pseudogene TRBV3-2) combines with J gene TRBJ1-3, with D uncertain. The CDR3 has 16 residues. Germline V gene sequence: CDR1 LGHDT, CDR2 YNNKEL (reference sequence). Trimming shortened V by 1 base and J by 4 bases, and 14 bases separated the two germline ends. The CDR3 region has the DNA TGTGCCAGCAGCCAAGGTTCGGGAGTATCGGGAAACACCATATATTTT. This codes for CASSQGSGVSGNTIYF.

The V and J genes are TRBV5-1 and TRBJ1-1; 8 bases agree with TRBD1. In germline, CDR1 is SGHRS, CDR2 YFSETQ. This CDR3 region has 13 residues. V was clipped by 0 bases and J by 7 bases; unmatched bases: 2. CDR3 loop: CASSLGQGNEAFF. For the CDR3, the DNA is TGCGCCAGCAGCTTGGGACAGGGGAATGAAGCTTTCTTT.

The V call is TRBV28, the J call TRBJ2-4; D is possibly TRBD2 (6 bases). CDR1 and CDR2 (germline): MDHEN, SYDVKM. V dropped 7 bases and J dropped 1 base, with 14 bases sitting between them. CDR3 length: 15 amino acids. The CDR3 is CASIGRGGAKNIQYF. CDR3 nucleotides: TGTGCCAGCATTGGGCGGGGCGGGGCCAAAAACATTCAGTACTTC.

Turning to this clone: One end of the junction is discordant with germline, which a read error may explain. The chain carries TRBV29-1 and TRBJ1-1; D is possibly TRBD1 (6 bases). The CDR3 consists of 9 residues. Germline CDR1 reads SQVTM; CDR2 reads ANQGSEA. The DNA of the CDR3 is TGCAGCGTTGAGGGGGGGCCGAGATTT. Its protein is CSVEGGPRF.

The V gene is TRBV6-2 or TRBV6-3, the J gene TRBJ2-3, with a weak D call TRBD1 (6 bases). The CDR3 extends over 15 amino acids. The V end was cut by 6 bases, the J end by 2 bases, with 15 bases between. Germline V CDR1 and CDR2: MNHEY, SVGEGT. The DNA for the CDR3 is TGTGCCAGCAGCCCGCAGGGGAAATTCACAGATACGCAGTATTTT. Translation gives CASSPQGKFTDTQYF.

The chain recombines TRBV5-1 with TRBJ1-2; 9 positions match TRBD1. The CDR3 contains 15 residues. Germline V CDR1 and CDR2: SGHRS, YFSETQ. V was pared by 4 bases and J by 4 bases, with 8 bases of the junction left unmatched. CDR3 sequence (DNA): TGCGCCAGCAGCCCCGGGACAGGGAACTCCTATGGCTACACCTTC. Amino acid sequence: CASSPGTGNSYGYTF.

The chain combines TRBV3-1 (or the pseudogene TRBV3-2) with TRBJ1-2; possibly TRBD1 for D (5 bases). The CDR3 is 15 residues long. Deletions cut 5 bases from V and 0 bases from J, with 13 bases between. CDR1 LGHDT and CDR2 YNNKEL come from the germline V gene (reference sequence). Here the CDR3 reads CASSSPGRANYGYTF. Written as DNA, the CDR3 is TGTGCCAGCAGCTCCCCGGGGCGGGCTAACTATGGCTACACCTTC.

The chain uses TRBV7-9 and TRBJ1-1; D unclear. Trimming pared 6 bases from V and 1 base from J, leaving 15 bases between. Per the germline V gene, CDR1 is SEHNR and CDR2 is FQNEAQ (reference sequence). The CDR3 spans 15 residues. The CDR3 DNA sequence: TGTGCCAGCAGGGGGTTTGCGGGCAAGAACACTGAAGCTTTCTTT. Protein sequence: CASRGFAGKNTEAFF. The variable domain in full, completed from reference TRBV7-9 and TRBJ1-1, reads DTGVSQNPRHKITKRGQNVTFRCDPISEHNRLYWYRQTLGQGPEFLTYFQNEAQLEKSRLLSDRFSAERPKGSFSTLEIQRTEQGDSAMYLCASRGFAGKNTEAFFGQGTRLTVV.

V usage is TRBV27 and J usage is TRBJ1-1; no clear D gene. The germline V gene has CDR1 MNHEY and CDR2 SMNVEV (reference sequence). V was pared by 6 bases and J by 1 base, with 12 bases between. The CDR3 extends over 14 amino acids. CDR3 in amino acids: CASRFLGENTEAFF. CDR3 nucleotides: TGTGCCAGCAGGTTTCTTGGGGAGAACACTGAAGCTTTCTTT.

This sequence joins TRBV6-5 and TRBJ1-1; the D is unclear. Germline V gene data show CDR1 as MNHEY and CDR2 as SVGAGI. Trimming cost V 6 bases and J 5 bases, with 13 bases left between them. This CDR3 spans 13 amino acids. CDR3: CASSRHPWTEAFF. The CDR3 nucleotides are TGTGCCAGCAGCAGACACCCGTGGACTGAAGCTTTCTTT.

V gene TRBV12-1 combines with J gene TRBJ2-2; the table calls TRBD2, which could not be checked here. TRBV12-1 is flagged as a pseudogene. The CDR3 is 13 amino acids. CDR3: CASSFVLAGELFF. Written as DNA, the CDR3 is TGTGCCAGCAGCTTTGTTTTAGCCGGGGAGCTGTTTTTT.

V gene TRBV2 combines with J gene TRBJ1-2; D uncertain. Per the germline V gene, CDR1 is SNHLY and CDR2 is FYNNEI. V lost 4 bases and J 0 bases, leaving 6 bases between the germline ends. CDR3 length: 13 residues. CDR3 nucleotide sequence: TGTGCCAGCAGTGCCAAGGCTAACTATGGCTACACCTTC. This gives the protein CASSAKANYGYTF. The full variable domain, with the rest looked up from reference TRBV2 and TRBJ1-2, is EPEVTQTPSHQVTQMGQEVILRCVPISNHLYFYWYRQILGQKVEFLVSFYNNEISEKSEIFDDQFSVERPDGSNFTLKIRSTKLEDSAMYFCASSAKANYGYTFGSGTRLTVV.

The chain links TRBV28 to TRBJ1-6; no clear D. Germline V gene sequence: CDR1 MDHEN, CDR2 SYDVKM. Trimming removed 2 bases from V and 8 bases from J, with 10 bases in between. This CDR3 region has 14 residues. CDR3 in amino acids: CASSLVRDDSPLHF. CDR3 coding DNA: TGTGCCAGCAGTTTAGTCCGCGACGATTCACCCCTCCACTTT.

This chain links TRBV30 with TRBJ1-2; D is undetermined. V was shortened by 1 base and J by 5 bases, with 5 bases between the two germline ends. The CDR3 contains 11 residues. Germline V gene lookup returns CDR1 GTSNPN and CDR2 SVGIG (reference sequence). CDR3 DNA sequence: TGTGCCTGGAGTGAACGATATGGCTACACCTTC. This translates into CAWSERYGYTF. The variable domain in full, with the rest retrieved from reference TRBV30 and TRBJ1-2, is SQTIHQWPATLVQPVGSPLSLECTVEGTSNPNLYWYRQAAGRGLQLLFYSVGIGQISSEVPQNLSASRPQDRQFILSSKKLLLSDSGFYLCAWSERYGYTFGSGTRLTVV.